A selection of T cell receptor beta chains follows, all from one sample in a study of blood T cell repertoires in COVID-19. Profiled with immunoSEQ multiplex PCR; TCRdb holds only in-frame clones, not every one. The sample shows about 220,000 clones, 84% of them seen only once. Specimen: PBMCs or T cells enriched from blood (not recorded which). The receptor set was obtained from a woman in her 40s who had recovered from COVID-19. Both conserved end residues are part of each CDR3. D genes are given only for firm matches. The size entry is marked missing in some rows and otherwise reads once, few, many or a size class.

v_call: TRBV4-3
j_call: TRBJ2-5
d_call: NA
clone_size: once
cdr3_nt: TGCGCCAGCAGCTACCACCCTAGAGAGACCCAGTACTTC
cdr3_aa: CASSYHPRETQYF

v_call: TRBV19
j_call: TRBJ1-2
d_call: NA
clone_size: few
cdr3_nt: TGTGCCAGTAGTATGGGATTGGGGCAGGACTATGGCTACACCTTC
cdr3_aa: CASSMGLGQDYGYTF

v_call: TRBV2
j_call: TRBJ1-2
d_call: NA
clone_size: NA
cdr3_nt: TGTGCCAGCAGTGAAGGGCTGATCTATGGCTACACCTTC
cdr3_aa: CASSEGLIYGYTF

v_call: TRBV28
j_call: TRBJ1-6
d_call: NA
clone_size: NA
cdr3_nt: TGTGCCAGCAGCATCCACAGGGCCTATAATTCACCCCTCCACTTT
cdr3_aa: CASSIHRAYNSPLHF

v_call: TRBV27
j_call: TRBJ2-2
d_call: NA
clone_size: NA
cdr3_nt: TGTGCCAGCCTGGGGGGGCTGAACACCGGGGAGCTGTTTTTT
cdr3_aa: CASLGGLNTGELFF

v_call: TRBV6-5
j_call: TRBJ2-7
d_call: NA
clone_size: once
cdr3_nt: TGTGCCAGCACCCCCGTGGCCCCCCAGACCTACGAGCAGTACTTC
cdr3_aa: CASTPVAPQTYEQYF

v_call: TRBV12-3/TRBV12-4
j_call: TRBJ1-4
d_call: NA
clone_size: NA
cdr3_nt: TGTGCCAGCAGGCGCGCGGGTGAAAAACTGTTTTTT
cdr3_aa: CASRRAGEKLFF

v_call: TRBV5-1
j_call: TRBJ2-2
d_call: TRBD1
clone_size: NA
cdr3_nt: TGCGCCAGCAGCCTCGGGACAGGGGGCACCGGGGAGCTGTTTTTT
cdr3_aa: CASSLGTGGTGELFF

v_call: TRBV7-2
j_call: TRBJ2-3
d_call: TRBD2
clone_size: once
cdr3_nt: TGTGCCAGCAGCACCCATGGCGGGAGGGCAGATACGCAGTATTTT
cdr3_aa: CASSTHGGRADTQYF

v_call: TRBV20-1
j_call: TRBJ1-3
d_call: NA
clone_size: NA
cdr3_nt: TGCAGTGCTAGTACCAGGGCCCTTCTGGAAGGTCGAAACACCATATATTTT
cdr3_aa: CSASTRALLEGRNTIYF

v_call: TRBV7-3
j_call: TRBJ1-1
d_call: NA
clone_size: NA
cdr3_nt: TGTGCCAGCAGCTTCTCTTGGGGCAGGCCTAAGAACACTGAAGCTTTCTTT
cdr3_aa: CASSFSWGRPKNTEAFF

v_call: TRBV2
j_call: TRBJ2-5
d_call: NA
clone_size: NA
cdr3_nt: TGTGCCAGCAGTGAAACCAGGGGAGGGGAGACCCAGTACTTC
cdr3_aa: CASSETRGGETQYF

v_call: TRBV6-5
j_call: TRBJ1-1
d_call: TRBD1
clone_size: NA
cdr3_nt: TGTGCCAGCACCGGACAGGGAGGAGTCACTGAAGCTTTCTTT
cdr3_aa: CASTGQGGVTEAFF

v_call: TRBV24-1
j_call: TRBJ1-2
d_call: NA
clone_size: NA
cdr3_nt: TGTGCCACCAGTGATCCCCGACAGGAGAACTATGGCTACACCTTC
cdr3_aa: CATSDPRQENYGYTF

v_call: TRBV18
j_call: TRBJ1-1
d_call: TRBD1
clone_size: NA
cdr3_nt: TGTGCCAGCTCACCACTAACAGGGGGCGCTTTGGACACTGAAGCTTTCTTT
cdr3_aa: CASSPLTGGALDTEAFF

v_call: TRBV5-5
j_call: TRBJ2-1
d_call: TRBD2
clone_size: NA
cdr3_nt: TGTGCCAGCAGCTCCCCAGGACTAGCGGGAGGGATTGAGCAGTTCTTC
cdr3_aa: CASSSPGLAGGIEQFF

v_call: TRBV6-2/TRBV6-3
j_call: TRBJ1-5
d_call: NA
clone_size: NA
cdr3_nt: TGTGCCAGCAGCTCTTTGGGGGGGCAAGGGAGCAATCAGCCCCAGCATTTT
cdr3_aa: CASSSLGGQGSNQPQHF